Listed here are 30 T cell receptor beta chains from one sample, sequenced in a study of T cell responses to AZD1222 COVID-19 vaccine. Sequenced by immunoSEQ multiplex PCR; TCRdb stores in-frame clones only, minus some. This sample yields around 110,000 clones, of which more than 85% are seen a single time; 2.5% to 3% belongs to the top ten. Source: peripheral blood, taken on day 0 of AZD1222 vaccination. The receptors come from an adult in good health.

This chain connects TRBV19 to TRBJ1-5; D uncertain. This CDR3 is 12 amino acids long. V was trimmed by 9 bases and J by 7 bases, leaving 13 bases between them. Germline CDR1 LNHDA, CDR2 SQIVND (reference sequence). CDR3 amino acids: CASSWGVQPQHF. In DNA, the CDR3 is TGTGCCAGCAGTTGGGGAGTCCAGCCCCAGCATTTT.

The J gene is TRBJ2-7, the V gene TRBV5-1, with 7 positions matching TRBD1. The CDR3 runs 15 residues. The J segment lost 5 bases and the V segment lost 4 bases, leaving 12 bases of the junction unmatched. Germline V lookup: CDR1 SGHRS, CDR2 YFSETQ. The CDR3 reads CASSLQRQGFNEQYF. For the CDR3, the DNA is TGCGCCAGCAGCCTCCAAAGACAGGGATTCAACGAGCAGTACTTC. Full variable domain (remainder filled in from reference TRBV5-1 and TRBJ2-7): KAGVTQTPRYLIKTRGQQVTLSCSPISGHRSVSWYQQTPGQGLQFLFEYFSETQRNKGNFPGRFSGRQFSNSRSEMNVSTLELGDSALYLCASSLQRQGFNEQYFGPGTRLTVT.

The chain recombines TRBV28 with TRBJ2-1, with 14 bases aligning to TRBD2. The CDR3 totals 16 residues. Germline loops: CDR1 MDHEN, CDR2 SYDVKM. V lost 5 bases, J lost 7 bases, and 7 bases stayed unmatched. CDR3 DNA sequence: TGTGCCAGCAGTAATTGGGGGACTAGCGGGAGAAATGAGCAGTTCTTC. Its protein is CASSNWGTSGRNEQFF.

V and J are TRBV2 and TRBJ2-6; 8 bases are shared with TRBD1. Germline CDR1 is SNHLY and CDR2 is FYNNEI. V was clipped by 6 bases and J by 0 bases; unmatched bases: 4. This CDR3 region has 16 residues. The CDR3 nucleotides read TGTGCCAGCAGAGCAACAGGGGGCTCTGGGGCCAACGTCCTGACTTTC. This sequence encodes CASRATGGSGANVLTF.

The V and J genes are TRBV28 and TRBJ1-2; D possibly corresponds to TRBD1 (6 bases). V lost 7 bases, J lost 4 bases, and 10 bases lay in between. This CDR3 comprises 12 residues. From germline, CDR1 is MDHEN and CDR2 SYDVKM. CDR3 sequence reads: CASMGGLYGYTF. DNA of the CDR3: TGTGCCAGCATGGGGGGCCTCTATGGCTACACCTTC.

This clone was counted only a few times. The chain employs TRBV6-5 and TRBJ1-5; D not resolved. Germline loops: CDR1 MNHEY, CDR2 SVGAGI. The CDR3 length is 14 residues. Trimming removed 6 bases from V and 0 bases from J, with 9 bases in between. CDR3 amino acids: CASRKGYSNQPQHF. For the CDR3, the DNA is TGTGCCAGCAGGAAGGGTTATAGCAATCAGCCCCAGCATTTT.

V gene TRBV7-9 combines with J gene TRBJ1-1; D is undetermined. Trimming cost V 5 bases and J 1 base, with 8 bases left between them. The CDR3 is 13 residues long. Germline CDR1 SEHNR, CDR2 FQNEAQ (reference sequence). The CDR3 DNA reads as TGTGCCAGCAGCACTAGACAGAACACTGAAGCTTTCTTT. Its protein product is CASSTRQNTEAFF.

This chain joins TRBV7-8 and TRBJ2-7, with 9 bases matching TRBD1. The CDR3 consists of 14 residues. V was clipped by 5 bases and J by 5 bases; unmatched bases: 7. The germline CDR1 and CDR2 sequences are SGHVS and FQNEAQ. CDR3 in amino acids: CASSPRDRVDEQYF. The CDR3 coding sequence is TGTGCCAGCAGCCCCCGGGACAGGGTCGACGAGCAGTACTTC.

The chain recombines TRBV10-1 with TRBJ1-1; maybe TRBD1 (6 bases). The germline V gene has CDR1 WNHNN and CDR2 SYGVQD (reference sequence). There are 14 residues in the CDR3. V lost 8 bases, J lost 1 base, and 14 bases lay in between. This CDR3 is CASHHRDTNTEAFF. The CDR3 coding sequence is TGCGCCAGCCATCATAGGGACACGAACACTGAAGCTTTCTTT.

This chain uses TRBV5-1 with TRBJ2-7; D remains ambiguous. CDR1 SGHRS and CDR2 YFSETQ come from the germline V gene. The CDR3 sequence is 13 residues long. Trimming removed 0 bases at V and 9 bases at J, with 13 bases between. For the CDR3, the DNA is TGCGCCAGCAGCTTGGAGTCAGCCATGGCGCAGTACTTC. Translation gives CASSLESAMAQYF.

The chain has TRBV5-4 and TRBJ2-1, with D hard to call. The CDR3 contains 12 residues. CDR1 SGHNT and CDR2 YYREEE come from the germline V gene (reference sequence). Trimming cost V 4 bases and J 6 bases, with 8 bases left between them. Written as DNA, the CDR3 is TGTGCCAGCAGCGGGAATGGCAATGAGCAGTTCTTC. Amino acid sequence: CASSGNGNEQFF.

The J gene is TRBJ2-2, the V gene TRBV18, with 12 bases lining up with TRBD2. The CDR3 runs 15 residues. Germline assignment: CDR1 KGHSH and CDR2 LQKENI. The ends lost 9 bases at V and 5 bases at J; junction bases unmatched: 7. DNA for the CDR3: TGTGCCAGTCCTGGACTAGCGGGACGAACCGGGGAGCTGTTTTTT. It specifies CASPGLAGRTGELFF.

The V and J genes are TRBV27 and TRBJ1-1; 8 nucleotides agree with TRBD1. The CDR3 length is 11 residues. The V gene end was trimmed by 6 bases and the J gene end by 11 bases; junction bases not matched to a gene: 5. Germline assignment: CDR1 MNHEY and CDR2 SMNVEV (reference sequence). The CDR3 is CASSRDRRAFF. The CDR3 DNA follows: TGTGCCAGCAGCCGGGACAGGAGGGCTTTCTTT.

This chain links TRBV11-2 with TRBJ2-1; unclear D gene. Germline lookup yields CDR1 SGHAT and CDR2 FQNNGV. Trimming cost V 4 bases and J 6 bases, with 16 bases left between them. The CDR3 is 15 residues long. CDR3 bases: TGTGCCAGCAGCTCCCCCTCTGGTATGGGCAATGAGCAGTTCTTC. Translation gives CASSSPSGMGNEQFF. The full variable domain, completed using reference TRBV11-2 and TRBJ2-1, is EAGVAQSPRYKIIEKRQSVAFWCNPISGHATLYWYQQILGQGPKLLIQFQNNGVVDDSQLPKDRFSAERLKGVDSTLKIQPAKLEDSAVYLCASSSPSGMGNEQFFGPGTRLTVL.

This clone was counted a single time. The rearrangement joins TRBV18 to TRBJ1-2; TRBD1 matches 11 bases. V was clipped by 2 bases and J by 4 bases; unmatched bases: 0. This CDR3 contains 14 residues. Germline V gene lookup returns CDR1 KGHSH and CDR2 LQKENI. The CDR3 nucleotides read TGTGCCAGCTCACCAGGGACAGGGGGCTATGGCTACACCTTC. This sequence encodes CASSPGTGGYGYTF.

This chain joins TRBV9 and TRBJ1-1; D gene ambiguous. V was clipped by 1 base and J by 0 bases, with 16 bases between them. This CDR3 is 17 amino acids long. Per the germline V gene, CDR1 is SGDLS and CDR2 is YYNGEE. The CDR3 here is CASSVTDETEMNTEAFF. The CDR3 bases are TGTGCCAGCAGCGTAACCGATGAAACAGAGATGAACACTGAAGCTTTCTTT.

This clone was observed once. The genes are TRBV28 and TRBJ1-5, with 11 bases aligning to TRBD1. This CDR3 contains 16 residues. V dropped 5 bases and J dropped 6; count of bases not matched to a gene: 9. Germline CDR1 is MDHEN and CDR2 is SYDVKM. The CDR3 region is CASSPPGQGAIQPQHF. The CDR3, as DNA: TGTGCCAGCAGTCCTCCTGGACAGGGGGCTATTCAGCCCCAGCATTTT.

CDR3 residues: CASSLGQATGTDTQYF. For the CDR3, the DNA is TGCGCCAGCAGCCTGGGACAGGCAACCGGCACAGATACGCAGTATTTT. V is TRBV5-1 and J is TRBJ2-3; 8 positions agree with TRBD1. In germline, CDR1 is SGHRS, CDR2 YFSETQ. J lost 1 base, V lost 4 bases, and 8 bases had no gene match. This CDR3 comprises 16 residues.

The table lists this clone with a few counts. The chain joins TRBV11-2 to TRBJ2-3, with 11 nucleotides matching TRBD1. J gave up 4 bases and V 8 bases, and 2 bases lay outside the gene matches. Germline values: CDR1 SGHAT, CDR2 FQNNGV. This CDR3 is 13 amino acids long. The CDR3 is CASRTGGSDTQYF. The CDR3, as DNA: TGTGCCAGCCGGACAGGGGGCTCAGATACGCAGTATTTT. Drawing the rest from reference TRBV11-2 and TRBJ2-3, the complete variable domain is EAGVAQSPRYKIIEKRQSVAFWCNPISGHATLYWYQQILGQGPKLLIQFQNNGVVDDSQLPKDRFSAERLKGVDSTLKIQPAKLEDSAVYLCASRTGGSDTQYFGPGTRLTVL.

The chain employs TRBV6-5 and TRBJ2-1; tentative D call: TRBD1 (6 bases). CDR1 MNHEY and CDR2 SVGAGI come from the germline V gene. The CDR3 covers 15 residues. The V gene lost 0 bases and the J gene lost 9 bases, with 15 bases spanning the gap. The CDR3 protein is CASSYSSQGQFEQFF. The CDR3 DNA follows: TGTGCCAGCAGTTACTCGAGTCAGGGGCAGTTTGAGCAGTTCTTC.

The genes are TRBV19 and TRBJ2-3; TRBD2 aligns across 12 bases. The CDR3 runs to 14 residues. The germline gives CDR1 LNHDA, CDR2 SQIVND (reference sequence). The V and J ends lost 6 bases and 5 bases, in that order; junction bases with no gene match: 3. CDR3 region: CASSLGLAGDTQYF. The DNA for the CDR3 is TGTGCCAGTAGCTTGGGACTAGCGGGAGATACGCAGTATTTT.

The chain joins TRBV4-1 to TRBJ2-4; maybe TRBD1 (6 bases). Germline V gene sequence: CDR1 MGHRA, CDR2 YSYEKL. Trimming shortened V by 0 bases and J by 7 bases, and 7 bases separated the two germline ends. The CDR3 is 13 amino acids. The CDR3 coding sequence is TGCGCCAGCAGCCAAGATGGGGGCAACATTCAGTACTTC. The encoded protein is CASSQDGGNIQYF.

The chain joins TRBV18 to TRBJ1-1, with TRBD1 as a possible D gene (6 bases). The CDR3 spans 13 residues. The germline CDR1 and CDR2 sequences are KGHSH and LQKENI. The V end was cut by 3 bases, the J end by 6 bases, with 11 bases between. The CDR3 spells CASSPRRTAEAFF. The CDR3 coding sequence is TGTGCCAGCTCACCCCGGCGGACAGCTGAAGCTTTCTTT.

This clone appeared a single time. At one boundary the junction diverges from the germline segment, which might be a read error. V and J are TRBV7-9 and TRBJ2-7; 7 bases are shared with TRBD2. There are 16 residues in the CDR3. In germline, CDR1 is SEHNR, CDR2 FQNEAQ (reference sequence). The CDR3 region is CASSSRLASLSFEQYF. The CDR3 DNA is TGTGCCAGCAGCTCGAGACTAGCCTCCTTATCCTTCGAGCAGTACTTC. Full variable domain (rest looked up from reference TRBV7-9 and TRBJ2-7): DTGVSQNPRHKITKRGQNVTFRCDPISEHNRLYWYRQTLGQGPEFLTYFQNEAQLEKSRLLSDRFSAERPKGSFSTLEIQRTEQGDSAMYLCASSSRLASLSFEQYFGPGTRLTVT.

The V and J genes are TRBV27 and TRBJ2-2; TRBD2 agrees at 9 bases. V dropped 8 bases and J dropped 2; count of bases not matched to a gene: 6. CDR1 is MNHEY and CDR2 is SMNVEV in the germline V gene (reference sequence). The CDR3 spans 15 residues. The CDR3 nucleotides are TGTGCCAGCTCGACTAGCGGAGGTAACACCGGGGAGCTGTTTTTT. It specifies CASSTSGGNTGELFF.

The J gene is TRBJ1-5, the V gene TRBV10-2; a possible D gene is TRBD1 (5 bases). The germline V gene encodes CDR1 WSHSY and CDR2 SAAADI. Trimming shortened V by 3 bases and J by 7 bases, and 7 bases separated the two germline ends. The CDR3 runs 12 residues. CDR3 sequence (DNA): TGCGCCAGCAGTGATGGGGGGCAGCCCCAGCATTTT. Protein product: CASSDGGQPQHF.

The chain combines TRBV28 with TRBJ2-1; D might be TRBD1 or TRBD2, each matching 5 bases. V dropped 7 bases and J dropped 15 bases, with 16 bases sitting between them. CDR1 is MDHEN, CDR2 SYDVKM, per germline. This CDR3 is built from 11 residues. The CDR3 DNA reads TGTGCCAGCACCGCTGGGGGAATGGGGTTCTTC. Amino acids: CASTAGGMGFF.

This sequence joins TRBV9 and TRBJ1-1, with D perhaps matching TRBD1 (6 bases). Looked up from germline, CDR1 is SGDLS and CDR2 is YYNGEE. Trimming cost V 2 bases and J 1 base, with 12 bases left between them. This CDR3 spans 15 amino acids. Written as DNA, the CDR3 is TGTGCCAGCAGCGTGTTCGGGACACAGAACACTGAAGCTTTCTTT. This translates into CASSVFGTQNTEAFF.

V is TRBV2 and J is TRBJ2-5; possible D gene TRBD1, 6 bases. The germline CDR1 and CDR2 sequences are SNHLY and FYNNEI. The CDR3 is 14 amino acids. Trimming shortened V by 8 bases and J by 5 bases, and 18 bases separated the two germline ends. CDR3 DNA sequence: TGTGCCAGCTCCGGACAGAGCCGAGCGGAGACCCAGTACTTC. Residues: CASSGQSRAETQYF.

The rearrangement links TRBV30 to TRBJ2-5; a possible D gene is TRBD1 (7 bases). V dropped 5 bases and J dropped 3 bases, with 16 bases sitting between them. The CDR3 consists of 14 residues. Germline assignment: CDR1 GTSNPN and CDR2 SVGIG (reference sequence). Here the CDR3 DNA reads TGTGCCTGGTGGGAGGCGGGGACAGAAGAGACCCAGTACTTC. Translating gives CAWWEAGTEETQYF.